The 28 T cell receptor beta chains given below trace back to one sample, sequenced in a study of cytomegalovirus exposure and HLA in healthy donors (dated by TCRdb to 2017 to 2019). The library was obtained by the immunoSEQ multiplex PCR assay. For the multiplex PCR, a mixture combining 60 forward primers for TCR Vbeta segments and 13 reverse primers for TCR Jbeta segments was used. In TCRdb, the immuneACCESS table is reduced to in-frame sequences with V and J assigned. These tables do not hold every clone; where another copy was compared, an unresolved V gene accounts for under half, and the others remain unexplained. This sample holds about 52,000 clones; about three quarters were observed only once. Of the sample, roughly 3% falls within the top ten clones. The sequencing input was PBMCs. These receptors all come from a man in his late teens or twenties in good health and CMV-seronegative.

This clone came up a few times. V usage is TRBV6-5 and J usage is TRBJ1-1; D call uncertain. The CDR3 runs to 15 residues. V lost 2 bases and J 2 bases, leaving 12 bases between the germline ends. The germline gives CDR1 MNHEY, CDR2 SVGAGI. CDR3 DNA: TGTGCCAGCAGTTACCCGGGAAGCCCAAACACTGAAGCTTTCTTT. Amino acids: CASSYPGSPNTEAFF.

The sample holds a few counts of this clone. V is TRBV15 and J is TRBJ1-6; 12 nucleotides align to TRBD1. Per germline, CDR1 LNHNV and CDR2 YYDKDF (reference sequence). With V trimmed by 3 bases and J by 10 bases, 10 bases remained unmatched. The CDR3 has 17 residues. CDR3 sequence: CATSRAQRDRGRSPLHF. The DNA of the CDR3 is TGTGCCACCAGCAGGGCACAACGGGACAGGGGGCGATCACCCCTCCACTTT.

The genes are TRBV19 and TRBJ1-3, with D unclear. Trimming pared 6 bases from V and 1 base from J, leaving 4 bases between. Per germline, CDR1 LNHDA and CDR2 SQIVND (reference sequence). The CDR3 totals 12 residues. For the CDR3, the DNA is TGTGCCAGTAGCGGTTCTGGAAACACCATATATTTT. Translated: CASSGSGNTIYF.

The rearrangement uses TRBV11-2 and TRBJ2-2, with 8 bases aligning to TRBD2. The CDR3 extends over 16 amino acids. With V trimmed by 7 bases and J by 4 bases, 11 bases remained unmatched. Germline V gene data show CDR1 as SGHAT and CDR2 as FQNNGV. For the CDR3, the DNA is TGTGCCAGCACCCTAGCGGGCTTACTGGGCACCGGGGAGCTGTTTTTT. Translated: CASTLAGLLGTGELFF.

This clone was seen more than once but under ten times. V gene TRBV30 combines with J gene TRBJ2-5; the match to TRBD1 covers 7 bases. The V segment lost 8 bases and the J segment 7 bases; nucleotides outside the gene matches: 13. The CDR3 is 13 amino acids. From germline, CDR1 is GTSNPN and CDR2 SVGIG (reference sequence). CDR3 DNA: TGTGCCGGATCATCGACAGGGAAGGGGACCCAGTACTTC. Protein sequence: CAGSSTGKGTQYF.

The rearrangement uses TRBV19 and TRBJ2-3, with D possibly TRBD1 on 5 matching bases. The CDR3 runs 14 residues. The germline V gene encodes CDR1 LNHDA and CDR2 SQIVND (reference sequence). V was pared by 4 bases and J by 2 bases, with 10 bases between. The CDR3 loop is CASSTRQFTDTQYF. The DNA of the CDR3 is TGTGCCAGTAGTACCCGACAGTTCACAGATACGCAGTATTTT.

As regards this clone: A read error may produce the germline difference seen at one junction end. The chain combines TRBV5-6 with TRBJ2-7; D not certain. The CDR3 covers 14 residues. CDR1 is SGHDT, CDR2 YYEEEE, per germline. Here the CDR3 reads CASSLALASYEQYF. For the CDR3, the DNA is TGTGCCAGCAGTTTGGCACTCGCTTCCTACGAGCAGTACTTC.

The V gene is TRBV4-3, the J gene TRBJ2-7; 10 bases line up with TRBD1. The ends lost 1 base at V and 6 bases at J; junction bases unmatched: 12. The CDR3 runs 17 residues. Germline V gives CDR1 LGHNA, CDR2 YSLEER. The CDR3: CASSQARTGTGVGEQYF. The CDR3 nucleotides are TGCGCCAGCAGCCAAGCTCGGACCGGGACAGGGGTGGGCGAGCAGTACTTC.

Remarks on this clone: The sample has other DNA sequences that encode this CDR3 too. The rearrangement uses TRBV4-3 and TRBJ1-1; D might be TRBD1 (5 bases). The CDR3 is made up of 14 amino acids. The germline V and J ends were trimmed by 0 bases and 1 base, with 6 bases remaining between them. In germline, CDR1 is LGHNA, CDR2 YSLEER. This CDR3 is CASSQDRGNTEAFF. The DNA of the CDR3 is TGCGCCAGCAGCCAAGATAGGGGGAACACTGAAGCTTTCTTT.

The chain carries TRBV19 and TRBJ2-1; tentatively, D is TRBD1 (5 bases). The germline gives CDR1 LNHDA, CDR2 SQIVND (reference sequence). The CDR3 sequence is 13 residues long. The ends were cut back, 10 bases at V and 8 bases at J, with 18 bases in the middle. The CDR3 coding sequence is TGTGCCACTTCCCCCCCAGGGTCCGATGAGCAGTTCTTC. Translated, it gives CATSPPGSDEQFF.

This clone was counted between two and nine times. The chain combines TRBV30 with TRBJ1-2; 11 nucleotides line up with TRBD1. This CDR3 comprises 12 residues. Looked up from germline, CDR1 is GTSNPN and CDR2 is SVGIG (reference sequence). The junction had 3 bases not matched to a gene; V was cut back by 8 bases and J by 4 bases. The DNA for the CDR3 is TGTGCCAGTGGACAGGGGGCCTATGGCTACACCTTC. It specifies CASGQGAYGYTF. Looking up the rest from reference TRBV30 and TRBJ1-2 gives the full variable domain: SQTIHQWPATLVQPVGSPLSLECTVEGTSNPNLYWYRQAAGRGLQLLFYSVGIGQISSEVPQNLSASRPQDRQFILSSKKLLLSDSGFYLCASGQGAYGYTFGSGTRLTVV.

The chain carries TRBV10-3 and TRBJ2-7; 9 positions agree with TRBD2. The trim removed 7 bases at V and 2 bases at J, leaving 6 bases unmatched. Germline values: CDR1 ENHRY, CDR2 SYGVKD. The length of the CDR3 is 14 residues. The CDR3 DNA is TGTGCCATCATGGGAGCGGGAGGCCCCTACGAGCAGTACTTC. Amino acid sequence: CAIMGAGGPYEQYF.

The DNA for the CDR3 is TGTGCCAGCGGCTACACCACAGATACGCAGTATTTT. As protein: CASGYTTDTQYF. V usage is TRBV7-3 and J usage is TRBJ2-3; D is unresolved. The V gene lost 8 bases and the J gene lost 2 bases, with 8 bases spanning the gap. The CDR3 length is 12 residues. In germline, CDR1 is SGHTA, CDR2 FQGTGA.

This clone was found a few times. This sequence joins TRBV5-1 and TRBJ1-4; TRBD1 matches 9 bases. Germline V gives CDR1 SGHRS, CDR2 YFSETQ. The CDR3 is made up of 14 amino acids. After removal of 4 bases from V and 7 bases from J, the junction contained 5 bases not matched to a gene. The chain's CDR3 is CASSEGQGGEKLFF. The CDR3 DNA reads as TGCGCCAGCAGCGAGGGACAGGGAGGTGAAAAACTGTTTTTT.

The chain recombines TRBV6-5 with TRBJ1-3; D might be TRBD1 (5 bases). This CDR3 comprises 15 residues. Between the trimmed V and J ends, which lost 8 bases and 0 bases, there was a span of 14 bases. Germline V gives CDR1 MNHEY, CDR2 SVGAGI. The CDR3 bases are TGTGCCAGCGGGCGACGGGGGATCTCTGGAAACACCATATATTTT. Translated, it gives CASGRRGISGNTIYF.

With regard to this clone: This specimen includes other DNA sequences encoding the same CDR3. This chain uses TRBV4-2 with TRBJ2-3; a weak D match, TRBD1 (5 bases). There are 13 residues in the CDR3. V shed 4 bases and J shed 3 bases, with 8 bases lying between them. Per germline, CDR1 LGHNA and CDR2 YNFKEQ. CDR3 nucleotides: TGTGCCAGCAGCCCTAGGGGAACAGATACGCAGTATTTT. This gives the protein CASSPRGTDTQYF.

CDR3 sequence: CASSESPANTGELFF. As DNA, the CDR3 is TGCGCCAGCAGTGAGTCCCCTGCGAACACCGGGGAGCTGTTTTTT. This sequence joins TRBV10-2 and TRBJ2-2, with D hard to call. In germline, CDR1 is WSHSY, CDR2 SAAADI. The length of the CDR3 is 15 residues. V was trimmed by 0 bases and J by 0 bases, leaving 5 bases between them.

This clone turned up a few times. The chain carries TRBV29-1 and TRBJ2-3, with TRBD1 matching over 7 bases. The CDR3 sequence is 14 residues long. CDR1 SQVTM and CDR2 ANQGSEA come from the germline V gene. V shed 2 bases, J shed 5 bases, and the junction held 7 bases outside the gene matches. In DNA, the CDR3 is TGCAGCGTTGAAAGGCAGGGGGTTCGAGATACGCAGTATTTT. Its translation: CSVERQGVRDTQYF.

The chain joins TRBV5-1 to TRBJ2-7; possibly TRBD1 for D (5 bases). The V gene lost 5 bases and the J gene lost 6 bases, with 18 bases spanning the gap. The V gene's germline CDR1 is SGHRS and CDR2 YFSETQ. The CDR3 loop spans 14 amino acids. The CDR3 DNA reads as TGCGCCAGCAGTTCGTCCAACCGAAGGGGCGAGCAGTACTTC. Its protein is CASSSSNRRGEQYF. The variable domain in full, with the rest retrieved from reference TRBV5-1 and TRBJ2-7, is KAGVTQTPRYLIKTRGQQVTLSCSPISGHRSVSWYQQTPGQGLQFLFEYFSETQRNKGNFPGRFSGRQFSNSRSEMNVSTLELGDSALYLCASSSSNRRGEQYFGPGTRLTVT.

CDR3 nucleotides: TGTGCCAGCAGCCCAGGCGGGGAGCTGTTTTTT. Amino acid sequence: CASSPGGELFF. This rearrangement joins TRBV7-2 to TRBJ2-2; the D is unclear. The CDR3 is 11 residues long. Germline V gene data show CDR1 as SGHTA and CDR2 as FQGNSA. V was clipped by 5 bases and J by 7 bases, with 5 bases between them.

The rearrangement joins TRBV25-1 to TRBJ2-5; 7 nucleotides align to TRBD1. J was trimmed by 2 bases and V by 2 bases; bases with no gene match: 2. The CDR3 is 14 amino acids. From germline, CDR1 is MGHDK and CDR2 SYGVNS. CDR3 in amino acids: CASSEDRAQETQYF. Here the CDR3 DNA reads TGTGCCAGCAGTGAAGACAGGGCACAAGAGACCCAGTACTTC.

The gene calls are TRBV12-5 and TRBJ2-5; possible D gene TRBD1, 5 bases. V lost 2 bases and J 1 base, leaving 11 bases between the germline ends. CDR3 length: 15 residues. Germline CDR1 and CDR2: LGHNT and FRNRAP. The CDR3, as DNA: TGTGCTAGTGGTTTGAGACAGCGACCCCAAGAGACCCAGTACTTC. Translation gives CASGLRQRPQETQYF.

This clone was observed a few times. The rearrangement uses TRBV7-6 and TRBJ2-1; D unclear. Germline loops: CDR1 SGHVS, CDR2 FNYEAQ. V shed 1 base and J shed 5 bases, with 6 bases lying between them. The CDR3 consists of 13 residues. The CDR3 spells CASSLGGHNEQFF. For the CDR3, the DNA is TGTGCCAGCAGCTTAGGTGGGCACAATGAGCAGTTCTTC.

The gene calls are TRBV28 and TRBJ1-5; D might be TRBD1 (5 bases). Germline CDR1 is MDHEN and CDR2 is SYDVKM. V shed 8 bases and J shed 6 bases, with 17 bases lying between them. This CDR3 is 14 amino acids long. The CDR3 region has the DNA TGTGCCAGCTTCCGGGCCTCAGGGCGTCAGCCCCAGCATTTT. This translates into CASFRASGRQPQHF.

J is TRBJ2-1 and V is TRBV4-2; 8 positions agree with TRBD2. Unmatched junction bases numbered 8, after V lost 0 bases and J lost 7 bases. Germline CDR1 LGHNA, CDR2 YNFKEQ. The CDR3 consists of 16 residues. CDR3 protein: CASSQDNGRDGNEQFF. The CDR3 DNA reads TGTGCCAGCAGCCAAGACAACGGGAGGGACGGGAATGAGCAGTTCTTC.

The sample holds one count of this clone. The chain employs TRBV4-2 and TRBJ1-5; 7 nucleotides match TRBD1. Germline CDR1 reads LGHNA; CDR2 reads YNFKEQ. J lost 1 base, V lost 4 bases, and 4 bases had no gene match. There are 15 residues in the CDR3. CDR3 nucleotides: TGTGCCAGCAGCCCAGGGGGACAGAGCAATCAGCCCCAGCATTTT. Protein sequence: CASSPGGQSNQPQHF.

V usage is TRBV30 and J usage is TRBJ1-3, with D possibly matching TRBD1 (5 bases). Germline assignment: CDR1 GTSNPN and CDR2 SVGIG (reference sequence). CDR3 size: 12 residues. V was clipped by 2 bases and J by 8 bases, with 10 bases between them. DNA of the CDR3: TGTGCCTGGAGTCCTCAGACAGACACCATATATTTT. Translated: CAWSPQTDTIYF.

V gene TRBV28 combines with J gene TRBJ2-7; 10 nucleotides match TRBD2. The CDR3 runs to 14 residues. CDR1 MDHEN and CDR2 SYDVKM come from the germline V gene. The V gene end was trimmed by 6 bases and the J gene end by 2 bases; junction bases not matched to a gene: 4. CDR3 residues: CASRLAGQTYEQYF. The CDR3 DNA sequence: TGTGCCAGCAGACTAGCGGGACAAACCTACGAGCAGTACTTC.